This T cell receptor (beta chain) was captured by sequencing in a study of post-analysis software for immune sequencing data. Study-level background: Courses of disease covered relapsing-remitting, secondary progressive and progressive-relapsing multiple sclerosis.

Carried by the TCR beta cDNA libraries were unique molecular identifiers. Yield was approximately 500,000 cDNA molecules from roughly 1 to 10 million T cells. TCRdb analysed the PCR reads with MiXCR anew, one entry per CDR3 protein. The table includes 430,000 or so distinct CDR3 sequences, approximately 39% detected once. This clonotype has just a few counts. The antigen is not known. The germline CDR1 and CDR2 sequences are SGHRS and YFSETQ. The CDR3 loop spans 15 amino acids. The study's findings and limits: Comparison of patients with controls showed five TRBV segments more frequent in patients, TRBV5-6, TRBV5-1 and TRBV20-1 among them. Multiple sclerosis was associated with a significant reduction in normalized Chao1 diversity relative to controls. Batch-mates among the samples co-clustered strongly by F measure.

The sequence came from a girl aged 2-15 years with multiple sclerosis. The source material was blood. V is TRBV5-1 and J is TRBJ2-5, with 7 nucleotides matching TRBD1. The J call may be mistaken, given a closer DNA end match to TRBJ2-7. In DNA form, the CDR3 reads TGCGCCAGCAGCTTGGCCCCGACAGGGTTCGACGAGCAGTACTTC. It encodes CASSLAPTGFDEQYF.